These 2 T cell receptor beta chains share one sample of origin, sequenced in a study of blood T cell repertoires in COVID-19. Generated by immunoSEQ multiplex PCR, the TCRdb table keeps only in-frame clones and is missing some. Here the sample spans around 160,000 clones, 80% to 90% being singletons. Sequenced sample: peripheral blood. These receptors came from a human donor in a cohort sampled during active COVID-19.

The V gene is TRBV7-2, the J gene TRBJ1-5; D is undetermined. The germline V and J ends were trimmed by 5 bases and 3 bases, with 5 bases remaining between them. The germline CDR1 and CDR2 sequences are SGHTA and FQGNSA. The CDR3 has 12 amino acids. This CDR3 reads CASSNFNQPQHF. The CDR3 DNA sequence: TGTGCCAGCAGCAACTTCAATCAGCCCCAGCATTTT.

The V and J genes are TRBV5-1 and TRBJ1-2; possibly TRBD1 for D (5 bases). CDR3 size: 15 residues. V was trimmed by 1 base and J by 1 base, leaving 11 bases between them. Looked up from germline, CDR1 is SGHRS and CDR2 is YFSETQ. CDR3 nucleotide sequence: TGCGCCAGCAGCTTGTACCTTGACAGTAACTATGGCTACACCTTC. This translates into CASSLYLDSNYGYTF.